The 30 T cell receptor beta chains below were found in one sample sequenced in a study of OX40 agonist ivuxolimab in advanced cancers. TCRdb's copy holds only in-frame clones and misses some; the assay was immunoSEQ multiplex PCR. Of about 65,000 clones listed, about nine tenths are singletons. The sample in question was CD4+ or CD8+ T cells sorted from blood, obtained in a trial of the OX40 agonist ivuxolimab. These TCRs come from an adult with an advanced solid tumor such as melanoma, head and neck, liver or kidney cancer.

The CDR3 sequence is CASSSYYEQYF. The CDR3 bases are TGTGCCAGCAGTTCGTACTACGAGCAGTACTTC. The chain carries TRBV27 and TRBJ2-7, with unresolved D. This CDR3 is 11 amino acids long. The germline V gene encodes CDR1 MNHEY and CDR2 SMNVEV (reference sequence). The V gene lost 4 bases and the J gene lost 3 bases, with 4 bases spanning the gap.

This rearrangement joins TRBV5-6 to TRBJ2-7, with D possibly being TRBD1 or TRBD2 (5 bases each). Germline V gene sequence: CDR1 SGHDT, CDR2 YYEEEE. V was shortened by 1 base and J by 6 bases, with 14 bases between the two germline ends. The CDR3 has 14 amino acids. DNA of the CDR3: TGTGCCAGCAGCTTGCGGGGCTATCGGATCGAGCAGTACTTC. It encodes CASSLRGYRIEQYF.

The CDR3 DNA is TGTGCCAGCAGCCCTCGACAGGGGGGCACTGAAGCTTTCTTT. This sequence encodes CASSPRQGGTEAFF. The V call is TRBV7-2, the J call TRBJ1-1, with 9 nucleotides matching TRBD1. The CDR3 runs 14 residues. The trim removed 5 bases at V and 4 bases at J, leaving 5 bases unmatched. Germline values: CDR1 SGHTA, CDR2 FQGNSA.

This chain joins TRBV7-9 and TRBJ2-4, with a tentative D call TRBD2 (5 bases). V dropped 5 bases and J dropped 6 bases, with 5 bases sitting between them. Germline CDR1 and CDR2: SEHNR and FQNEAQ (reference sequence). This CDR3 has 11 residues. The CDR3 DNA reads TGTGCCAGCAGCGGAGGAAACATTCAGTACTTC. Protein: CASSGGNIQYF.

The V and J genes are TRBV27 and TRBJ2-7; D is tentatively TRBD1 or TRBD2 (5 bases each). Germline CDR1 MNHEY, CDR2 SMNVEV (reference sequence). V was trimmed by 2 bases and J by 2 bases, leaving 10 bases between them. This CDR3 is built from 14 residues. The CDR3 bases are TGTGCCAGCAGTTTAGAACCGGGACCCTACGAGCAGTACTTC. Residues: CASSLEPGPYEQYF.

The chain has TRBV18 and TRBJ1-1; D remains unclear. V gave up 0 bases and J gave up 5 bases, with 13 bases separating them. CDR3 length: 15 amino acids. Per germline, CDR1 KGHSH and CDR2 LQKENI. The CDR3 region is CASSPPQTRGTEAFF. CDR3 nucleotides: TGTGCCAGCTCACCACCCCAGACCCGAGGGACTGAAGCTTTCTTT.

This chain links TRBV11-2 with TRBJ1-3, with a weak D call TRBD1 (6 bases). The CDR3 runs 14 residues. Trimming removed 4 bases at V and 4 bases at J, with 11 bases between. The germline gives CDR1 SGHAT, CDR2 FQNNGV. Written as DNA, the CDR3 is TGTGCCAGCAGCTGGAAGGGGGGAGGAAACACCATATATTTT. Its protein product is CASSWKGGGNTIYF. The full variable domain, completed using reference TRBV11-2 and TRBJ1-3, is EAGVAQSPRYKIIEKRQSVAFWCNPISGHATLYWYQQILGQGPKLLIQFQNNGVVDDSQLPKDRFSAERLKGVDSTLKIQPAKLEDSAVYLCASSWKGGGNTIYFGEGSWLTVV.

The CDR3 protein is CASSRQGTHGYTF. In nucleotides, the CDR3 is TGTGCCAGCAGCCGACAGGGGACTCATGGCTACACCTTC. This chain joins TRBV6-5 and TRBJ1-2; TRBD1 aligns across 8 bases. Trimming at V came to 6 bases and at J to 6 bases, leaving 6 bases not matched to a gene. The length of the CDR3 is 13 residues. Per the germline V gene, CDR1 is MNHEY and CDR2 is SVGAGI.

Only one count was recorded for this clone. CDR3 in DNA: TGTGCCAGCAGCTTGACAAGTATGAACACTGAAGCTTTCTTT. Its translation is CASSLTSMNTEAFF. J is TRBJ1-1 and V is TRBV5-8; the D is unclear. Trimming pared 1 base from V and 0 bases from J, leaving 7 bases between. This CDR3 contains 14 residues. Germline CDR1 reads SGHTS; CDR2 reads YDEGEE.

The chain combines TRBV4-3 with TRBJ2-3; maybe TRBD2 (5 bases). V lost 4 bases and J lost 6, with 17 bases in between. The CDR3 totals 15 residues. Germline-derived CDR1 and CDR2 are LGHNA and YSLEER. The CDR3: CASSLSSGIGDTQYF. The CDR3 coding sequence is TGCGCCAGCAGCCTCTCAAGCGGTATCGGGGATACGCAGTATTTT.

The chain joins TRBV5-6 to TRBJ2-3, with D perhaps TRBD2 (6 bases). The CDR3 runs to 16 residues. V was clipped by 6 bases and J by 1 base, with 18 bases between them. Germline values: CDR1 SGHDT, CDR2 YYEEEE. DNA for the CDR3: TGTGCCAGCACCCCGGGTTGGGGGGTTGGCACAGATACGCAGTATTTT. Residues: CASTPGWGVGTDTQYF.

J is TRBJ2-7 and V is TRBV15; 11 bases are shared with TRBD1. The CDR3 loop spans 16 amino acids. CDR1 is LNHNV, CDR2 YYDKDF, per germline (reference sequence). V shed 0 bases, J shed 5 bases, and the junction held 6 bases outside the gene matches. The CDR3 DNA reads TGTGCCACCAGCAGAGATGGGACAGGGGGTTTCCACGAGCAGTACTTC. Translated: CATSRDGTGGFHEQYF.

On this clone: The sample holds other DNA sequences that translate to the same CDR3. This chain links TRBV6-1 with TRBJ1-1; D is unclear. The V end lost 2 bases, the J end lost 0 bases, and 4 bases lay between the germline ends. The length of the CDR3 is 13 residues. Germline assignment: CDR1 MNHNS and CDR2 SASEGT. The chain's CDR3 is CASSETMNTEAFF. The CDR3 region has the DNA TGTGCCAGCAGTGAAACCATGAACACTGAAGCTTTCTTT.

This clone came up a few times. The rearrangement links TRBV27 to TRBJ1-6, with 7 bases fitting TRBD1. The CDR3 contains 17 residues. V trimming: 5 bases; J trimming: 0 bases; junction bases outside the gene matches: 7. Germline V CDR1 and CDR2: MNHEY, SMNVEV (reference sequence). The CDR3 reads CASSPRGPSSYNSPLHF. CDR3 nucleotide sequence: TGTGCCAGCAGTCCTAGGGGGCCGAGCTCCTATAATTCACCCCTCCACTTT.

This chain links TRBV30 with TRBJ2-7; TRBD1 matches 7 bases. Trimming cost V 3 bases and J 5 bases; bases outside gene matches: 10. Per germline, CDR1 GTSNPN and CDR2 SVGIG (reference sequence). The CDR3 has 14 residues. The CDR3 DNA is TGTGCCTGGAGAGGAAAGGGGGCAGTCAACGAGCAGTACTTC. Translating gives CAWRGKGAVNEQYF. Supplemented by reference TRBV30 and TRBJ2-7, the full variable domain reads SQTIHQWPATLVQPVGSPLSLECTVEGTSNPNLYWYRQAAGRGLQLLFYSVGIGQISSEVPQNLSASRPQDRQFILSSKKLLLSDSGFYLCAWRGKGAVNEQYFGPGTRLTVT.

The gene calls are TRBV4-1 and TRBJ2-4, with D maybe TRBD1 (5 bases). V was trimmed by 1 base and J by 0 bases, leaving 13 bases between them. The CDR3 loop spans 17 amino acids. CDR1 and CDR2 (germline): MGHRA, YSYEKL. DNA of the CDR3: TGCGCCAGCAGCCAAGTAGGGGCGATCCTAGCCAAAAACATTCAGTACTTC. It is translated as CASSQVGAILAKNIQYF.

This chain connects TRBV9 to TRBJ1-6; 8 bases line up with TRBD1. V lost 0 bases and J lost 1; bases outside the gene matches: 0. The germline CDR1 and CDR2 sequences are SGDLS and YYNGEE. CDR3 size: 16 residues. CDR3 bases: TGTGCCAGCAGCGTAGGACAGGGGTCCTATAATTCACCCCTCCACTTT. Protein: CASSVGQGSYNSPLHF.

This chain uses TRBV5-4 with TRBJ1-2, with D unclear. Germline assignment: CDR1 SGHNT and CDR2 YYREEE (reference sequence). This CDR3 has 14 amino acids. Trimming pared 4 bases from V and 2 bases from J, leaving 12 bases between. Written as DNA, the CDR3 is TGTGCCAGCAGCCAAAACACGGACAACTATGGCTACACCTTC. The encoded protein is CASSQNTDNYGYTF.

V usage is TRBV25-1 and J usage is TRBJ2-1; tentatively, D is TRBD1 or TRBD2 (6 bases each). Per germline, CDR1 MGHDK and CDR2 SYGVNS. Trimming removed 5 bases at V and 5 bases at J, with 22 bases between. The CDR3 sequence is 17 residues long. As DNA, the CDR3 is TGTGCCAGCAGTCAAAGCTGGGGGACACGGGAGAACAATGAGCAGTTCTTC. The encoded protein is CASSQSWGTRENNEQFF.

This clone was recorded a few times. In DNA, the CDR3 is TGTGCCAGCAGTCCGCTTAGAGACAGGGGCCAGGGGTATGGCTACACCTTC. Amino acid sequence: CASSPLRDRGQGYGYTF. The chain joins TRBV11-2 to TRBJ1-2; 8 bases match TRBD1. CDR3 length: 17 amino acids. Trimming at V came to 6 bases and at J to 5 bases, leaving 17 bases not matched to a gene. Per germline, CDR1 SGHAT and CDR2 FQNNGV.

The chain recombines TRBV7-9 with TRBJ1-2; D call uncertain. Looked up from germline, CDR1 is SEHNR and CDR2 is FQNEAQ (reference sequence). V was cut by 5 bases and J by 1 base, with 8 bases left in between. This CDR3 comprises 13 residues. In nucleotides, the CDR3 is TGTGCCAGCAGCCCCAGCTTTAACTATGGCTACACCTTC. This translates into CASSPSFNYGYTF.

V gene TRBV5-5 combines with J gene TRBJ2-7; TRBD1 agrees at 8 bases. This CDR3 is 12 amino acids long. Germline CDR1 is SGHKS and CDR2 is YYEKEE (reference sequence). The J segment lost 3 bases and the V segment lost 5 bases, leaving 1 base of the junction unmatched. The CDR3 DNA is TGTGCCAGCAGACAGGGGGTCTACGAGCAGTACTTC. Amino acids: CASRQGVYEQYF.

The gene calls are TRBV7-9 and TRBJ2-7; 12 bases align to TRBD2. Germline values: CDR1 SEHNR, CDR2 FQNEAQ (reference sequence). The CDR3 runs 17 residues. Unmatched junction bases numbered 5, after V lost 1 base and J lost 1 base. The CDR3 coding sequence is TGTGCCAGCAGCTTAGGGGCGACTAGCGGGGGTTCCTACGAGCAGTACTTC. This gives the protein CASSLGATSGGSYEQYF.

The chain carries TRBV9 and TRBJ1-1; unclear D gene. Trimming cost V 3 bases and J 4 bases, with 10 bases left between them. The germline V gene encodes CDR1 SGDLS and CDR2 YYNGEE. The CDR3 runs to 13 residues. Here the CDR3 reads CASSGAGGTEAFF. The CDR3 region has the DNA TGTGCCAGCAGCGGAGCAGGTGGCACTGAAGCTTTCTTT.

For the CDR3, the DNA is TGTGCCAGCACCTACTCCACAGGGGGCTATGGCTACACCTTC. This translates into CASTYSTGGYGYTF. V and J are TRBV2 and TRBJ1-2; 8 nucleotides line up with TRBD1. The V segment lost 7 bases and the J segment 4 bases; nucleotides outside the gene matches: 8. The V gene's germline CDR1 is SNHLY and CDR2 FYNNEI. This CDR3 comprises 14 residues. Full variable domain (rest looked up from reference TRBV2 and TRBJ1-2): EPEVTQTPSHQVTQMGQEVILRCVPISNHLYFYWYRQILGQKVEFLVSFYNNEISEKSEIFDDQFSVERPDGSNFTLKIRSTKLEDSAMYFCASTYSTGGYGYTFGSGTRLTVV.

The chain combines TRBV6-6 with TRBJ2-7; tentative D call: TRBD1 (5 bases). The V gene lost 6 bases and the J gene lost 2 bases, with 17 bases spanning the gap. CDR1 and CDR2 (germline): MNHNY, SVGAGI (reference sequence). The CDR3 contains 15 residues. The CDR3 DNA sequence: TGTGCCAGCAGGACCGACGGACACGCGACCTACGAGCAGTACTTC. It specifies CASRTDGHATYEQYF.

The chain couples TRBV11-2 to TRBJ2-5, with TRBD2 matching 9 bases. Trimming at V came to 1 base and at J to 5 bases, leaving 5 bases not matched to a gene. CDR3 size: 15 residues. Germline V gene lookup returns CDR1 SGHAT and CDR2 FQNNGV. CDR3 residues: CASSLGGTSIETQYF. The CDR3, as DNA: TGTGCCAGCAGCTTAGGTGGGACTAGCATTGAGACCCAGTACTTC.

The rearrangement links TRBV6-5 to TRBJ2-7; D assignment may be TRBD1 or TRBD2 (5 bases each). V dropped 4 bases and J dropped 6 bases, with 19 bases sitting between them. Germline assignment: CDR1 MNHEY and CDR2 SVGAGI. The CDR3 sequence is 15 residues long. CDR3 sequence reads: CASSSTRDATTEQYF. CDR3 in DNA: TGTGCCAGCAGTTCGACTCGGGACGCGACGACCGAGCAGTACTTC.

The chain is built from TRBV5-6 and TRBJ2-5; no clear D gene. Trimming left V 3 bases short and J 4 bases short, with 19 bases between. Germline CDR1 reads SGHDT; CDR2 reads YYEEEE. The CDR3 length is 16 residues. The CDR3 sequence is CASSSLAVARRETQYF. Written as DNA, the CDR3 is TGTGCCAGCAGCTCTCTCGCTGTGGCGCGGCGAGAGACCCAGTACTTC.

The chain is built from TRBV21-1 and TRBJ1-3; TRBD1, as called in the table, went unchecked against the DNA. TRBV21-1 is an annotated pseudogene. CDR3 length: 14 residues. CDR3 residues: CASSPWDRGNTIYF. The CDR3 nucleotides are TGTGCCAGCAGCCCTTGGGACAGGGGAAACACCATATATTTT.